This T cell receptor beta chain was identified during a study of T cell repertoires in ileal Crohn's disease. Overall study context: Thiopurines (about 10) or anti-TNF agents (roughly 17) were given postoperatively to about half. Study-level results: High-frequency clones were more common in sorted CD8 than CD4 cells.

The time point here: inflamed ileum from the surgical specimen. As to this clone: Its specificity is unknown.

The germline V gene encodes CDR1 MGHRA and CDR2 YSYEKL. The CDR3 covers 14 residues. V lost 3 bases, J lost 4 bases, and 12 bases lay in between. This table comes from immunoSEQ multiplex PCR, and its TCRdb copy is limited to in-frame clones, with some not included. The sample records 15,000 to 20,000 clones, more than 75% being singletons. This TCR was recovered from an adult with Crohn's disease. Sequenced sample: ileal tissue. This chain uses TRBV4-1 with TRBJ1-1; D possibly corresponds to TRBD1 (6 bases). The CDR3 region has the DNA TGCGCCAGCAGCCAGGGGGGGCAGGGCACTGAAGCTTTCTTT. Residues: CASSQGGQGTEAFF.